These 25 T cell receptor beta chains came from one sample sequenced in a study of CDR3 diversity in severe acne (dated by TCRdb to the late 2010s). The library was prepared using PCR. Sequencing was carried out with an Illumina HiSeq 2000. In TCRdb, the public reads were trimmed at Q25 with fastp and aligned with MiXCR, with productive beta chains retained. Duplicate CDR3 protein sequences are folded into a single record with the most common DNA and genes. This sample is represented by about 98,000 distinct CDR3 sequences; roughly half of them were singletons. The ten largest clonotypes hold around 12% of the sample. Material for sequencing was blood. The source of these receptors is a male donor with acne.

This clonotype came up a few times. A read error is likely, as this CDR3 ends without the conserved phenylalanine or tryptophan. The DNA is left out, because the CDR3 cannot be placed on it with certainty; the CDR3 is given as TCRdb lists it. V and J are TRBV6-1 and TRBJ2-3; the table calls TRBD2, which could not be checked here. 15 amino acids form the CDR3, both terminal residues included. CDR1 is MNHNS, CDR2 SASEGT, per germline. The CDR3 here is CASSAHSGSTDTQYS.

Many counts were recorded for this clonotype. V gene TRBV5-1 combines with J gene TRBJ2-3, with 11 bases that match TRBD2. J gave up 2 bases and V 3 bases, and 2 bases lay outside the gene matches. The CDR3 spans 15 residues. Germline V gene lookup returns CDR1 SGHRS and CDR2 YFSETQ. The CDR3 bases are TGCGCCAGCAGCTCGGGACTAGCGGTCACAGATACGCAGTATTTT. Translation gives CASSSGLAVTDTQYF.

Here the CDR3 reads CASSPGLGDVTEAFF. The CDR3 nucleotides are TGTGCCAGCTCACCAGGGCTGGGGGATGTCACTGAAGCTTTCTTT. This sequence joins TRBV18 and TRBJ1-1; D may be TRBD1 (5 bases). Trimming removed 2 bases at V and 4 bases at J, with 14 bases between. The length of the CDR3 is 15 residues. Germline CDR1 reads KGHSH; CDR2 reads LQKENI.

The chain couples TRBV20-1 to TRBJ2-1; a weak D match, TRBD2 (5 bases). This CDR3 contains 13 residues. Trimming cost V 6 bases and J 1 base, with 10 bases left between them. Per the germline V gene, CDR1 is DFQATT and CDR2 is SNEGSKA (reference sequence). As DNA, the CDR3 is TGCAGTGCCGGACTGGGTTCCTACAATGAGCAGTTCTTC. Its protein is CSAGLGSYNEQFF.

The CDR3 loop reads CASSRGQLEGSEQFF. The CDR3 nucleotides are TGTGCCAGCAGCCGGGGGCAACTAGAAGGGAGTGAGCAGTTCTTC. This chain uses TRBV5-4 with TRBJ2-1; D may match TRBD1 or TRBD2 (6 bases each). This CDR3 comprises 15 residues. V was shortened by 4 bases and J by 9 bases, with 20 bases between the two germline ends. Germline CDR1 and CDR2: SGHNT and YYREEE (reference sequence).

The J gene is TRBJ2-6, the V gene TRBV7-9, with 10 bases that match TRBD2. The CDR3 has 19 residues. J gave up 0 bases and V 4 bases, and 9 bases lay outside the gene matches. Per germline, CDR1 SEHNR and CDR2 FQNEAQ (reference sequence). CDR3 sequence reads: CASSCRRLAGDSGANVLTF. The CDR3 DNA follows: TGTGCCAGCAGCTGCCGTCGACTAGCGGGTGACTCTGGGGCCAACGTCCTGACTTTC.

This clonotype came up many times. This chain uses TRBV2 with TRBJ1-6; weak D call: TRBD1 (5 bases). Per germline, CDR1 SNHLY and CDR2 FYNNEI. V lost 8 bases and J 4 bases, leaving 12 bases between the germline ends. The CDR3 contains 14 residues. The CDR3 sequence is CASLTEWYNSPLHF. For the CDR3, the DNA is TGTGCCAGCCTGACAGAGTGGTATAATTCACCCCTCCACTTT.

Remarks on this clonotype: This CDR3 fails to terminate in the conserved phenylalanine or tryptophan, so it likely reflects a read error. The chain joins TRBV6-1 to TRBJ2-7; no definite D call. CDR1 MNHNS and CDR2 SASEGT come from the germline V gene. The CDR3 runs 15 residues. The germline V and J ends were trimmed by 1 base and 0 bases, with 10 bases remaining between them. The CDR3: CASSEGTESSYEQYA. CDR3 bases: TGTGCCAGCAGTGAAGGGACGGAGAGCTCCTACGAGCAGTACGCC.

The rearrangement joins TRBV7-9 to TRBJ1-2; TRBD1 matches at 8 bases. The CDR3 covers 13 residues. J was trimmed by 6 bases and V by 3 bases; bases with no gene match: 3. Germline CDR1 SEHNR, CDR2 FQNEAQ (reference sequence). CDR3 amino acids: CASSLNRGDGYTF. The CDR3 coding sequence is TGTGCCAGCAGCTTGAACAGGGGGGATGGCTACACCTTC.

This clonotype turned up a few times. V usage is TRBV25-1 and J usage is TRBJ2-5; 11 bases line up with TRBD2. Germline assignment: CDR1 MGHDK and CDR2 SYGVNS. V shed 2 bases, J shed 5 bases, and the junction held 13 bases outside the gene matches. The CDR3 has 18 amino acids. The DNA of the CDR3 is TGTGCCAGCAGTGAAGCCGTGGGTTTAGCGGGAGGGGGGGAGACCCAGTACTTC. Its translation: CASSEAVGLAGGGETQYF.

This clonotype was recorded a few times. The chain recombines TRBV10-3 with TRBJ2-3; D might be TRBD2 (6 bases). The germline gives CDR1 ENHRY, CDR2 SYGVKD. CDR3 size: 15 residues. V was cut by 2 bases and J by 11 bases, with 20 bases left in between. Here the CDR3 reads CAISEDFGTLNEQYF. In DNA, the CDR3 is TGTGCCATCAGTGAGGACTTCGGGACTCTAAATGAGCAGTATTTT.

With respect to this clonotype: A much larger clone differs from this one at a single base, so this may be a read error. The chain joins TRBV11-1 to TRBJ2-1; no clear D gene. V gave up 4 bases and J gave up 5 bases, with 9 bases separating them. Looked up from germline, CDR1 is SGHAT and CDR2 is FQDESV (reference sequence). This CDR3 comprises 13 residues. The CDR3: CASSYQLDNEQFF. For the CDR3, the DNA is TGTGCCAGCAGCTATCAACTCGACAATGAGCAGTTCTTC. Based on the CDR3 plus reference TRBV11-1 and TRBJ2-1, the full variable domain is EAEVAQSPRYKITEKSQAVAFWCDPISGHATLYWYRQILGQGPELLVQFQDESVVDDSQLPKDRFSAERLKGVDSTLKIQPAELGDSAMYLCASSYQLDNEQFFGPGTRLTVL.

This clonotype was recorded only once. V and J are TRBV24-1 and TRBJ1-2, with TRBD1 matching 9 bases. Germline CDR1 reads KGHDR; CDR2 reads SFDVKD. CDR3 length: 15 residues. With V trimmed by 9 bases and J by 8 bases, 15 bases remained unmatched. This CDR3 reads CATSQPTGTGLGYTF. The CDR3 DNA is TGTGCCACCTCTCAGCCTACCGGGACAGGGTTAGGCTACACCTTC.

The chain couples TRBV24-1 to TRBJ2-7, with 8 bases aligning to TRBD2. Germline CDR1 is KGHDR and CDR2 is SFDVKD. V was pared by 4 bases and J by 2 bases, with 6 bases of the junction left unmatched. The CDR3 length is 15 residues. The CDR3 region has the DNA TGTGCCACCAGTGACTCAACTAGCGGCCCCTACGAGCAGTACTTC. Protein sequence: CATSDSTSGPYEQYF.

The chain employs TRBV24-1 and TRBJ2-6, with a weak D call TRBD1 (6 bases). Germline V gene sequence: CDR1 KGHDR, CDR2 SFDVKD. With 11 bases removed from V and 2 bases from J, the gap between germline ends came to 12 bases. This CDR3 region has 14 residues. This CDR3 reads CAIRPGAGANVLTF. CDR3 in DNA: TGTGCCATTAGACCAGGGGCTGGGGCCAACGTCCTGACTTTC.

The table lists this clonotype with many counts. This chain uses TRBV2 with TRBJ2-1; 8 bases match TRBD2. The CDR3 is made up of 13 amino acids. V lost 9 bases, J lost 6 bases, and 7 bases stayed unmatched. The V gene's germline CDR1 is SNHLY and CDR2 FYNNEI. The CDR3 coding sequence is TGTGCCAGGAGGGACGGGACTAGCAATGAGCAGTTCTTC. Amino acids: CARRDGTSNEQFF.

This clonotype occurred many times. The chain combines TRBV7-9 with TRBJ2-7; the D is unclear. Germline values: CDR1 SEHNR, CDR2 FQNEAQ (reference sequence). The length of the CDR3 is 16 residues. The V gene lost 4 bases and the J gene lost 0 bases, with 16 bases spanning the gap. CDR3 sequence reads: CASSSDVSSSSYEQYV. The CDR3 nucleotides read TGTGCCAGCAGCTCCGACGTCTCCTCAAGCTCCTACGAGCAGTACGTC.

By share of the sample, this clonotype is medium-sized. The chain is built from TRBV14 and TRBJ2-5; no clear D. Germline V CDR1 and CDR2: SGHDN, FVKESK. The length of the CDR3 is 13 residues. V was pared by 2 bases and J by 0 bases, with 4 bases between. CDR3 in amino acids: CASSQHNQETQYF. The DNA of the CDR3 is TGTGCCAGCAGCCAACACAACCAAGAGACCCAGTACTTC.

The chain couples TRBV29-1 to TRBJ2-5; TRBD2 aligns across 8 bases. Germline V gene data show CDR1 as SQVTM and CDR2 as ANQGSEA. V was clipped by 6 bases and J by 5 bases; unmatched bases: 5. This CDR3 is built from 12 residues. CDR3 loop: CSVAGVLETQYF. CDR3 nucleotide sequence: TGCAGCGTAGCGGGAGTTCTTGAGACCCAGTACTTC. The whole variable domain, remainder taken from reference TRBV29-1 and TRBJ2-5, is SAVISQKPSRDICQRGTSLTIQCQVDSQVTMMFWYRQQPGQSLTLIATANQGSEATYESGFVIDKFPISRPNLTFSTLTVSNMSPEDSSIYLCSVAGVLETQYFGPGTRLLVL.

This clonotype was recorded at least ten times. This chain uses TRBV28 with TRBJ2-7; D is unresolved. V was clipped by 6 bases and J by 4 bases, with 7 bases between them. Germline V lookup: CDR1 MDHEN, CDR2 SYDVKM. The CDR3 spans 11 residues. The CDR3 bases are TGTGCCAGCAGCTCTAATTACGAGCAGTACGTC. Its translation: CASSSNYEQYV.

This clonotype was observed at least ten times. The chain has TRBV9 and TRBJ2-5; D is perhaps TRBD1 or TRBD2 (7 bases each). V lost 6 bases, J lost 0 bases, and 15 bases lay in between. This CDR3 has 15 residues. CDR1 SGDLS and CDR2 YYNGEE come from the germline V gene. As DNA, the CDR3 is TGTGCCAGCAATCCAGGGGGGGGGAACCAAGAGACCCAGTACTTC. Its translation: CASNPGGGNQETQYF.

This clonotype was recorded only once. V usage is TRBV7-8 and J usage is TRBJ1-6, with D uncertain. This CDR3 comprises 19 residues. V was cut by 4 bases and J by 7 bases, with 26 bases left in between. Germline V CDR1 and CDR2: SGHVS, FQNEAQ. CDR3 nucleotide sequence: TGTGCCAGCAGCTCAACAATCACGAACACTGAAGCTTTCAATTCACCCCTCCACTTT. Translated, it gives CASSSTITNTEAFNSPLHF.

With respect to this clonotype: This may be a read error, as it is one base from a much larger clone. J is TRBJ2-1 and V is TRBV19; possible D gene TRBD2, 5 bases. There are 13 residues in the CDR3. Germline assignment: CDR1 LNHDA and CDR2 SQIVND (reference sequence). Trimming stripped 4 bases from V and 1 base from J, with 5 bases between. CDR3 region: CASSRGSYNEQFF. The CDR3 DNA reads TGTGCCAGTAGTAGAGGGTCCTACAATGAGCAGTTCTTC.

At least ten counts were recorded for this clonotype. This sequence joins TRBV19 and TRBJ2-5; 7 nucleotides agree with TRBD2. CDR3 size: 14 residues. The V gene end was trimmed by 5 bases and the J gene end by 5 bases; junction bases not matched to a gene: 8. CDR1 is LNHDA and CDR2 is SQIVND in the germline V gene (reference sequence). The CDR3 spells CASSPGGRVETQYF. The CDR3 region has the DNA TGTGCCAGTAGTCCTGGTGGGAGGGTGGAGACCCAGTACTTC.

To note about this clonotype: A read error may be the cause here, since a much bigger clone is one base away. The gene calls are TRBV7-3 and TRBJ2-5; the D gene is possibly TRBD1 (6 bases). The CDR3 has 14 residues. Germline CDR1 reads SGHTA; CDR2 reads FQGTGA. The CDR3 sequence is CTSSVREGGETQYF. Written as DNA, the CDR3 is TGTACCAGCAGCGTACGGGAAGGGGGAGAGACCCAGTACTTC.